This T cell receptor beta chain comes out of a study of cytomegalovirus exposure and HLA in healthy donors. V was pared by 2 bases and J by 6 bases, with 6 bases of the junction left unmatched. The CDR3 length is 15 residues. In germline, CDR1 is SGDLS, CDR2 YYNGEE. Some clones are missing from TCRdb's copy, which holds only in-frame ones; the method was immunoSEQ multiplex PCR. The sample lists about 250,000 clones; approximately 90% were seen once. This clone was recorded once. The sample consisted of PBMCs. The chain recombines TRBV9 with TRBJ2-2; 8 bases line up with TRBD1. The clonotype was recovered from a man in his late teens or twenties in good health and CMV-seronegative. CDR3 DNA: TGTGCCAGCAGCGTGGACAGGGCCGTCGCCGGGGAGCTGTTTTTT. It encodes CASSVDRAVAGELFF.